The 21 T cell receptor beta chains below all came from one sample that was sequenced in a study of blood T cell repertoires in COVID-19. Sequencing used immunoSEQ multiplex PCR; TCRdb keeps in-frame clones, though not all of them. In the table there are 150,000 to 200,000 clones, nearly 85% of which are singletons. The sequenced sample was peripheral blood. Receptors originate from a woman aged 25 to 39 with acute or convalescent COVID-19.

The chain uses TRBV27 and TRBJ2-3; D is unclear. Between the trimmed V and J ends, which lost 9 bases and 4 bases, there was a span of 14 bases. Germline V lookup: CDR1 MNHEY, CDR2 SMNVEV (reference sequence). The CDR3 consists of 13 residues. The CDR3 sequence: CASPHPPPDTQYF. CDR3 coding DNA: TGTGCCAGTCCCCATCCCCCCCCAGATACGCAGTATTTT.

CDR3 coding DNA: TGTGCCAGCAGCCCCTCCCCACAGGCCAACACTGAAGCTTTCTTT. Its translation is CASSPSPQANTEAFF. The rearrangement uses TRBV7-6 and TRBJ1-1, with D possibly being TRBD1 (5 bases). The CDR3 has 15 amino acids. The germline CDR1 and CDR2 sequences are SGHVS and FNYEAQ. Trimming cost V 5 bases and J 2 bases, with 15 bases left between them.

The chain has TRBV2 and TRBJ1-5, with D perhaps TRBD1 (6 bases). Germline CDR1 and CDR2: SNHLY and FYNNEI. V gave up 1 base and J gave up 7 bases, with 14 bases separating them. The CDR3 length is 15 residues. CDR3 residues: CASSEVPRGHQPQHF. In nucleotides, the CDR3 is TGTGCCAGCAGTGAAGTGCCCAGGGGTCACCAGCCCCAGCATTTT.

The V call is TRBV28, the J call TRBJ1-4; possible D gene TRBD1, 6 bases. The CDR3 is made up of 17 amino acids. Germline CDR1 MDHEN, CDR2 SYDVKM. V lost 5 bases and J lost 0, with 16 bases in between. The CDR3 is CASSPQQGRATNEKLFF. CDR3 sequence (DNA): TGTGCCAGCAGTCCCCAACAGGGAAGGGCAACTAATGAAAAACTGTTTTTT. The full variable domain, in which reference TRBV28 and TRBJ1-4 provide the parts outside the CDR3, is DVKVTQSSRYLVKRTGEKVFLECVQDMDHENMFWYRQDPGLGLRLIYFSYDVKMKEKGDIPEGYSVSREKKERFSLILESASTNQTSMYLCASSPQQGRATNEKLFFGSGTQLSVL.

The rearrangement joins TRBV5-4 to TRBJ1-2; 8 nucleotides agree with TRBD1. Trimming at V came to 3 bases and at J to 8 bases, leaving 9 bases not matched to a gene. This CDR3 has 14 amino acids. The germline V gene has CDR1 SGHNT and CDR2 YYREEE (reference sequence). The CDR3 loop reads CASSWDRLREGYTF. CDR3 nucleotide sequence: TGTGCCAGCAGCTGGGACAGGCTCCGAGAGGGCTACACCTTC.

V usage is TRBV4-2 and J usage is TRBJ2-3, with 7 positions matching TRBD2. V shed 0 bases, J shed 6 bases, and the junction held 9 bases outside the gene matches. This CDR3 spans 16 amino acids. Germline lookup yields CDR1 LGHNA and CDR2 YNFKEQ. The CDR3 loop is CASSQDAASGGDTQYF. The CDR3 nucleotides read TGTGCCAGCAGCCAAGATGCGGCTAGCGGCGGGGATACGCAGTATTTT.

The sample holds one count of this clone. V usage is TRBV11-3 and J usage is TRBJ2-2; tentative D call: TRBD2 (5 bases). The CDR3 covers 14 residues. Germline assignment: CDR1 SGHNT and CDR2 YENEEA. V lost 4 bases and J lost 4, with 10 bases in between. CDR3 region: CASSSASSTGELFF. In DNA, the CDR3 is TGTGCCAGCAGCTCTGCTAGCTCCACCGGGGAGCTGTTTTTT.

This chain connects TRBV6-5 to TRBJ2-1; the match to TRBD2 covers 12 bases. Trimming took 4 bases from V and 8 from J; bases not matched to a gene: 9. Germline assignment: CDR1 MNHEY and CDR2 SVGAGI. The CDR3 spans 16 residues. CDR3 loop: CASSFSGLAGKHEQFF. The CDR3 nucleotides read TGTGCCAGCAGTTTCTCAGGACTAGCGGGGAAACATGAGCAGTTCTTC.

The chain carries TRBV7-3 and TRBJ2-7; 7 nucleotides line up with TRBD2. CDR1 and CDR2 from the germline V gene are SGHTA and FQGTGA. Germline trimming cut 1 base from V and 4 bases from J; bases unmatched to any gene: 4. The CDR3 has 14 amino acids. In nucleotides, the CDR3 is TGTGCCAGCAGCTTAAATGTCGGGGGGTACGAGCAGTACTTC. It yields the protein CASSLNVGGYEQYF. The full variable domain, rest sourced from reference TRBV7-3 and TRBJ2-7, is GAGVSQTPSNKVTEKGKYVELRCDPISGHTALYWYRQSLGQGPEFLIYFQGTGAADDSGLPNDRFFAVRPEGSVSTLKIQRTERGDSAVYLCASSLNVGGYEQYFGPGTRLTVT.

For the CDR3, the DNA is TGTGCCATCAGAAACACACAGGGGCTCACTGAAGCTTTCTTT. Its protein product is CAIRNTQGLTEAFF. The gene calls are TRBV10-3 and TRBJ1-1, with 7 bases fitting TRBD1. Trimming cost V 6 bases and J 4 bases; bases outside gene matches: 8. This CDR3 is 14 amino acids long. Germline V CDR1 and CDR2: ENHRY, SYGVKD.

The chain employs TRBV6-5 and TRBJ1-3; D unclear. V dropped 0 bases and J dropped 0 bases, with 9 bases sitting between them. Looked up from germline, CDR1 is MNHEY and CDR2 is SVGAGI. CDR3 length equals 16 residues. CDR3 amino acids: CASSYSRLSSGNTIYF. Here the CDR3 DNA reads TGTGCCAGCAGTTACTCGAGGCTGAGCTCTGGAAACACCATATATTTT.

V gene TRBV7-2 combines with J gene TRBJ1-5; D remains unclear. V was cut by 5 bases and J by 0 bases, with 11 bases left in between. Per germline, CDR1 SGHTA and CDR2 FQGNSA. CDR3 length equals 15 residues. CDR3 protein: CASSLGQDSNQPQHF. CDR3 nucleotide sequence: TGTGCCAGCAGCCTCGGTCAGGATAGCAATCAGCCCCAGCATTTT.

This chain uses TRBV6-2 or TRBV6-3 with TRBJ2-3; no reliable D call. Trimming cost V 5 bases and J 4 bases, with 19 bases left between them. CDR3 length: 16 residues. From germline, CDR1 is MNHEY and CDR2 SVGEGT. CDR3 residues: CASSASRSSGADTQYF. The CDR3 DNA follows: TGTGCCAGCAGTGCCTCCCGATCCTCGGGTGCAGATACGCAGTATTTT.

As DNA, the CDR3 is TGTGCCAGCTCACTCGCTTACAGGGGACCCCAAGAGACCCAGTACTTC. Translated, it gives CASSLAYRGPQETQYF. The chain combines TRBV18 with TRBJ2-5; 7 bases are a match to TRBD1. Trimming at V came to 4 bases and at J to 1 base, leaving 9 bases not matched to a gene. Germline V gene lookup returns CDR1 KGHSH and CDR2 LQKENI. The CDR3 length is 16 residues.

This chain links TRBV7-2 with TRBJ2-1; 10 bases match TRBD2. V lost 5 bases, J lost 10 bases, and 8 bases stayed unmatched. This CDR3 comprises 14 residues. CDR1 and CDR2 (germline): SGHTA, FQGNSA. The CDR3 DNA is TGTGCCAGCAGCCCGGGACTAGCGTTTAACGAGCAGTTCTTC. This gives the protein CASSPGLAFNEQFF.

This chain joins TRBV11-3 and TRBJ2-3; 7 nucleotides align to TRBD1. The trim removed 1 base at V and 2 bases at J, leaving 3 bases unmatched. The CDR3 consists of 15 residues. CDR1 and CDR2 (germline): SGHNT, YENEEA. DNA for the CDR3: TGTGCCAGCAGCTTAGGGGACAGCACCACAGATACGCAGTATTTT. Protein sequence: CASSLGDSTTDTQYF.

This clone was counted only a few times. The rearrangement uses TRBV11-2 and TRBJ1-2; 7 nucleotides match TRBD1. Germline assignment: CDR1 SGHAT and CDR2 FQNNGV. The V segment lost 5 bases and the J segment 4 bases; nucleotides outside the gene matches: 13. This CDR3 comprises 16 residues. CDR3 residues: CASSMIYRGSLYGYTF. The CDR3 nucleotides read TGTGCCAGCAGCATGATCTACAGGGGATCTCTCTATGGCTACACCTTC.

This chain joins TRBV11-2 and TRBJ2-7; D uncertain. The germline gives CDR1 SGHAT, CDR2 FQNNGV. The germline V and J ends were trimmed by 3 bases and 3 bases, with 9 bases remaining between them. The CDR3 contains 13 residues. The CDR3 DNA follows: TGTGCCAGCAGCTTGGGCCCCGACTACGAGCAGTACTTC. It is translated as CASSLGPDYEQYF. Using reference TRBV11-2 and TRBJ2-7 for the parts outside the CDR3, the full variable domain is EAGVAQSPRYKIIEKRQSVAFWCNPISGHATLYWYQQILGQGPKLLIQFQNNGVVDDSQLPKDRFSAERLKGVDSTLKIQPAKLEDSAVYLCASSLGPDYEQYFGPGTRLTVT.

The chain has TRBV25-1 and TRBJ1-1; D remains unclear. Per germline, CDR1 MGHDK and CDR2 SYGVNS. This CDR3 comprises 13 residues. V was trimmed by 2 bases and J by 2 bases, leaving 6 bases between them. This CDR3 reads CASSELPNTEAFF. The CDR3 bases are TGTGCCAGCAGTGAACTCCCCAACACTGAAGCTTTCTTT.

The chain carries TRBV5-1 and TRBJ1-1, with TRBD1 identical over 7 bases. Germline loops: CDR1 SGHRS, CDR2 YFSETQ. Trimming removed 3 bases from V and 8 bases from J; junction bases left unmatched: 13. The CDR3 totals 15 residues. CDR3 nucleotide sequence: TGCGCCAGCAGCTCTCGGACAGGTACGGGCTCCGAAGCTTTCTTT. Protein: CASSSRTGTGSEAFF.

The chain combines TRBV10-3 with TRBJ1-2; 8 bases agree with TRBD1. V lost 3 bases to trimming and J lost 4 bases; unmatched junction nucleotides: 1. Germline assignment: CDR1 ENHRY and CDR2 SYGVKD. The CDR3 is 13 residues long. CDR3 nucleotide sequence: TGTGCCATCAGTGATGGGACAGGCTATGGCTACACCTTC. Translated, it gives CAISDGTGYGYTF.